The 2 T cell receptor beta chains below were found in one sample sequenced in a study of T cell responses to AZD1222 COVID-19 vaccine. Clones were read by immunoSEQ multiplex PCR, and TCRdb kept only the in-frame ones, dropping some. The table records about 260,000 clones, over 85% of them present only once. Sequenced here: peripheral blood, sampled on day 0 of AZD1222 vaccination. These receptors all stem from an adult in good health.

V and J are TRBV6-5 and TRBJ2-2; 7 nucleotides align to TRBD1. V lost 2 bases, J lost 4 bases, and 1 base stayed unmatched. CDR1 is MNHEY and CDR2 is SVGAGI in the germline V gene. The CDR3 runs to 14 residues. The CDR3 here is CASSYRDSTGELFF. The CDR3, as DNA: TGTGCCAGCAGTTACCGGGACAGCACCGGGGAGCTGTTTTTT.

The genes are TRBV9 and TRBJ1-6, with D perhaps matching TRBD1 (6 bases). CDR3 length: 17 residues. Trimming pared 1 base from V and 0 bases from J, leaving 11 bases between. CDR1 is SGDLS and CDR2 is YYNGEE in the germline V gene. The CDR3 nucleotides are TGTGCCAGCAGCGTAAGTCAGGACAGCTCCTATAATTCACCCCTCCACTTT. Translated: CASSVSQDSSYNSPLHF.